A single sample gave rise to the 15 T cell receptor beta chains below, sequenced in a study of blood T cell repertoires in COVID-19. TCRdb keeps only in-frame clones here, not all; method: immunoSEQ multiplex PCR. The sample lists over 60,000 clones; around 80% were seen once. Specimen: peripheral blood. These receptors all come from a human donor in a cohort sampled during active COVID-19.

This rearrangement joins TRBV18 to TRBJ2-4; D is ambiguous. The germline gives CDR1 KGHSH, CDR2 LQKENI. CDR3 length equals 15 residues. Trimming removed 3 bases at V and 0 bases at J, with 9 bases between. The CDR3 protein is CASSPPGVAKNIQYF. The CDR3 coding sequence is TGTGCCAGCTCACCTCCCGGTGTAGCCAAAAACATTCAGTACTTC.

The gene calls are TRBV6-5 and TRBJ1-4; D unclear. Germline CDR1 MNHEY, CDR2 SVGAGI. Trimming pared 0 bases from V and 8 bases from J, leaving 13 bases between. The CDR3 runs to 15 residues. The CDR3 DNA sequence: TGTGCCAGCAGTTACTCGATCGGGGAGAGGGAAAAACTGTTTTTT. Protein product: CASSYSIGEREKLFF.

This rearrangement joins TRBV5-4 to TRBJ2-1, with 7 bases matching TRBD1. The V and J ends lost 5 bases and 2 bases, in that order; junction bases with no gene match: 7. This CDR3 spans 15 amino acids. Germline lookup yields CDR1 SGHNT and CDR2 YYREEE (reference sequence). In DNA form, the CDR3 reads TGTGCCAGCAGACGAGACAGGGCCACCTACAATGAGCAGTTCTTC. Translation: CASRRDRATYNEQFF.

The V and J genes are TRBV24-1 and TRBJ2-5, with no clear D. Trimming took 3 bases from V and 1 from J, leaving 8 bases between them. Germline CDR1 is KGHDR and CDR2 is SFDVKD. There are 14 residues in the CDR3. The CDR3 protein is CATSDPRVQETQYF. In DNA form, the CDR3 reads TGTGCCACCAGTGATCCCCGGGTCCAAGAGACCCAGTACTTC.

The V call is TRBV6-7, the J call TRBJ2-1; 12 nucleotides align to TRBD2. TRBV6-7 is filed as an ORF, its function uncertain. This CDR3 spans 19 amino acids. With V trimmed by 0 bases and J by 10 bases, 16 bases remained unmatched. CDR3 loop: CASSYSRASGRGGSGEQFF. Written as DNA, the CDR3 is TGTGCCAGCAGTTACTCCCGGGCTAGCGGGAGGGGTGGGTCGGGAGAGCAGTTCTTC.

This chain uses TRBV4-1 with TRBJ1-6; D remains unclear. V was clipped by 1 base and J by 9 bases, with 16 bases between them. CDR1 MGHRA and CDR2 YSYEKL come from the germline V gene. CDR3 length equals 16 residues. The DNA for the CDR3 is TGCGCCAGCAGCCAAGGCCGAGGGTCCCGGGGTTCACCCCTCCACTTT. Translation gives CASSQGRGSRGSPLHF.

V is TRBV6-5 and J is TRBJ1-4; TRBD1 might be the D (6 bases). The V gene lost 10 bases and the J gene lost 3 bases, with 12 bases spanning the gap. This CDR3 region has 13 residues. Germline CDR1 MNHEY, CDR2 SVGAGI. CDR3 protein: CATRGASNEKLFF. For the CDR3, the DNA is TGTGCCACCAGGGGCGCATCTAATGAAAAACTGTTTTTT.

The rearrangement joins TRBV21-1 to TRBJ1-2; the table's D call TRBD1 went unverified against the DNA. TRBV21-1 is reported as a pseudogene. The CDR3 has 14 residues. CDR3 residues: CASIPKGAGYGYTF. CDR3 bases: TGTGCCAGCATCCCTAAGGGGGCAGGGTATGGCTACACCTTC.

This chain uses TRBV6-1 with TRBJ2-7; possibly TRBD1 for D (5 bases). There are 15 residues in the CDR3. The germline gives CDR1 MNHNS, CDR2 SASEGT. Between the trimmed V and J ends, which lost 0 bases and 6 bases, there was a span of 15 bases. This chain's CDR3 is CASSEAQIGAPEQYF. CDR3 nucleotide sequence: TGTGCCAGCAGTGAAGCGCAGATTGGGGCACCCGAGCAGTACTTC.

The gene calls are TRBV28 and TRBJ2-5, with TRBD1 identical over 9 bases. The CDR3 contains 13 residues. V lost 3 bases to trimming and J lost 9 bases; unmatched junction nucleotides: 5. CDR1 and CDR2 (germline): MDHEN, SYDVKM. The CDR3: CASSLDRGVAQYF. In DNA form, the CDR3 reads TGTGCCAGCAGTTTGGACAGGGGAGTGGCCCAGTACTTC.

The chain links TRBV12-3 or TRBV12-4 to TRBJ2-3; D is unresolved. CDR3 length equals 12 residues. V shed 1 base and J shed 10 bases, with 9 bases lying between them. CDR3 DNA: TGTGCCAGCAGTTTAGGTTTCCGAGCGCAGTATTTT. Protein sequence: CASSLGFRAQYF.

The gene calls are TRBV5-1 and TRBJ2-6; D is possibly TRBD2 (6 bases). There are 17 residues in the CDR3. Trimming cost V 2 bases and J 0 bases, with 12 bases left between them. The germline V gene has CDR1 SGHRS and CDR2 YFSETQ. The CDR3 nucleotides are TGCGCCAGCAGCTTATTGGGGGGAAGCTCTGGGGCCAACGTCCTGACTTTC. Its protein product is CASSLLGGSSGANVLTF.

The J gene is TRBJ1-2, the V gene TRBV10-1; possibly TRBD1 for D (5 bases). V was cut by 6 bases and J by 4 bases, with 27 bases left in between. Per the germline V gene, CDR1 is WNHNN and CDR2 is SYGVQD (reference sequence). The CDR3 loop spans 18 amino acids. CDR3 loop: CASRGAGTGVSPLYGYTF. CDR3 coding DNA: TGCGCCAGCAGAGGGGCCGGGACGGGGGTCTCCCCCCTCTATGGCTACACCTTC.

There are a few counts of this clone. V usage is TRBV24-1 and J usage is TRBJ2-1, with D possibly TRBD2 on 7 matching bases. The CDR3 totals 15 residues. Germline V lookup: CDR1 KGHDR, CDR2 SFDVKD. Deletions cut 4 bases from V and 8 bases from J, with 17 bases between. Here the CDR3 DNA reads TGTGCCACCAGTGAGCTGTTTGGGGGGGCCGATGAGCAGTTCTTC. Encoded protein: CATSELFGGADEQFF.

The gene calls are TRBV4-3 and TRBJ2-1, with D possibly being TRBD2 (5 bases). CDR3 length: 17 residues. V gave up 0 bases and J gave up 2 bases, with 14 bases separating them. CDR1 is LGHNA and CDR2 is YSLEER in the germline V gene. The CDR3 spells CASSQDLAFSTYNEQFF. CDR3 DNA sequence: TGCGCCAGCAGCCAAGATCTAGCCTTCTCGACCTACAATGAGCAGTTCTTC.